This TCR beta chain was identified in a study of immune characteristics of hereditary and idiopathic chronic pancreatitis. To note about this clone: The target antigen is unknown.

The study, taken as a whole, reports: Alcohol-related chronic pancreatitis was not included in this study. Hereditary and idiopathic cases differed in TRBV10, TRBV19, TRBV23 and TRBV5 usage.

Control pancreas with no known pancreatic disease underwent the same islet isolation procedure as patient tissue. Profiling relied on immunoSEQ multiplex PCR, and the TCRdb table lists in-frame clones only, not all of them. Here the sample spans around 540 clones, less than 70% being singletons. This CDR3 contains 13 residues. Trimming left V 7 bases short and J 8 bases short, with 15 bases between. Germline values: CDR1 MDHEN, CDR2 SYDVKM. The source material was pancreas tissue. The J gene is TRBJ2-1, the V gene TRBV28; no clear D. This sequence originates from a human donor who was a deceased organ donor serving as a healthy control. The CDR3: CASTRSWADEQFF. CDR3 bases: TGTGCCAGCACCCGGAGTTGGGCGGATGAGCAGTTCTTC.